This T cell receptor beta chain is drawn from a study of T-cell memory formation after mild COVID-19. TCRdb reprocessed the 5' RACE reads with MiXCR, giving one entry per CDR3 protein. Here the sample spans about 140,000 distinct CDR3 sequences, 6% being singletons. Germline CDR1 and CDR2: MGHRA and YSYEKL. V was pared by 0 bases and J by 6 bases, with 3 bases of the junction left unmatched. The CDR3 is 15 residues long. This clonotype occurred a few times. J is TRBJ2-1 and V is TRBV4-1, with 9 bases aligning to TRBD2. Sequencing was carried out using PBMCs or a T cell subset sorted from them (not recorded which). This sequence originates from an adult woman who had mild COVID-19 (a few samples of this study predate the infection). Cell type and time point are not known. The CDR3 DNA reads TGCGCCAGCAGCCAAGAAGGGGGACTAGCCAATGAGCAGTTCTTC. Protein: CASSQEGGLANEQFF.